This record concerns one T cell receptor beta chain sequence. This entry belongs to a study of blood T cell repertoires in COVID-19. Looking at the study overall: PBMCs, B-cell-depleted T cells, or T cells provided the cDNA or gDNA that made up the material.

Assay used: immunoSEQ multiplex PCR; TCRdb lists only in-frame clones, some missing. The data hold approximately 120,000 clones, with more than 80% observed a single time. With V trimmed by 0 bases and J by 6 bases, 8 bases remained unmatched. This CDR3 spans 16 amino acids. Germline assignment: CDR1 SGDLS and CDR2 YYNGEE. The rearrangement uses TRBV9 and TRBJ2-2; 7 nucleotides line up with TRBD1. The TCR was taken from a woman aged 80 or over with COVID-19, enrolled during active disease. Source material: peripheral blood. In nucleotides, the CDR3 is TGTGCCAGCAGCGTAGAGGGGGCAGGGGATTCCGGGGAGCTGTTTTTT. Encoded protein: CASSVEGAGDSGELFF. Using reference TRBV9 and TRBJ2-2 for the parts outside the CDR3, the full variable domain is DSGVTQTPKHLITATGQRVTLRCSPRSGDLSVYWYQQSLDQGLQFLIQYYNGEERAKGNILERFSAQQFPDLHSELNLSSLELGDSALYFCASSVEGAGDSGELFFGEGSRLTVL.